This T cell receptor beta chain was documented in a study of cytomegalovirus exposure and HLA in healthy donors. Study-level findings and limits: The majority of CMV-associated TCR beta chains were reported as apparently HLA-restricted in a later analysis.

As for this clone: Its antigen is not known. Relative to the germline gene, one junction end is altered; a read error may explain this.

PCR was performed using 60 Vbeta and 13 Jbeta primers. The repertoire was sequenced with immunoSEQ multiplex PCR; TCRdb's copy has only in-frame clones and lacks some. The sample includes some 170,000 clones, 77% of them seen just once. Germline V gene sequence: CDR1 SGHTA, CDR2 FQGNSA. CDR3 size: 16 residues. V and J are TRBV7-2 and TRBJ1-5; perhaps TRBD1 as D (5 bases). This clonotype was obtained from an older woman in good health and CMV-seropositive. Input material: PBMCs. The CDR3 coding sequence is TGTGCCAGCAGCTTACGACAGTCCTCTAGCGATCAGCCCCAGCATTTT. It codes for CASSLRQSSSDQPQHF.